Shown below are 12 T cell receptor beta chains from a single sample sequenced in a study of T cell repertoires in cytomegalovirus infection. TCRdb re-derived calls from the reads in MiXCR, one entry per CDR3 protein. The table lists roughly 500,000 distinct CDR3 sequences, approximately 10% of them singletons. Source material: PBMCs. These receptors were collected from a human donor in good health (CMV status not recorded). Some clones in this sample may be carry-over from other donors' samples.

The chain is built from TRBV3-1 and TRBJ1-2; no firm D call. V was clipped by 4 bases and J by 9 bases, with 12 bases between them. Per germline, CDR1 LGHDT and CDR2 YNNKEL (reference sequence). The CDR3 has 12 residues. CDR3 nucleotides: TGTGCCAGCAGCCGAGATCCGAGCCGCTACACCTTC. Its translation: CASSRDPSRYTF.

This clonotype has at least ten counts. The rearrangement uses TRBV6-2 or TRBV6-3 and TRBJ2-1, with 8 bases aligning to TRBD2. The CDR3 is 13 residues long. Germline V gene lookup returns CDR1 MNHEY and CDR2 SVGEGT. V was pared by 8 bases and J by 7 bases, with 7 bases of the junction left unmatched. The CDR3 region has the DNA TGTGCCAGCGCTCGACTAGCGATAAATGAGCAGTTCTTC. It codes for CASARLAINEQFF.

V gene TRBV20-1 combines with J gene TRBJ2-4; 10 nucleotides line up with TRBD2. Losses at the gene ends were 5 bases for V and 7 bases for J; bases not matched to a gene: 5. The CDR3 contains 13 residues. CDR1 is DFQATT, CDR2 SNEGSKA, per germline (reference sequence). The CDR3 loop reads CSASLAGGNIQYF. CDR3 sequence (DNA): TGCAGTGCTTCTTTAGCGGGGGGTAACATTCAGTACTTC.

This chain uses TRBV5-1 with TRBJ1-6; 7 bases fit TRBD1. In germline, CDR1 is SGHRS, CDR2 YFSETQ. Unmatched junction bases numbered 4, after V lost 0 bases and J lost 7 bases. The CDR3 runs 15 residues. The CDR3 is CASSLGQGENSPLHF. CDR3 sequence (DNA): TGCGCCAGCAGCTTGGGACAGGGAGAGAATTCACCCCTCCACTTT.

This clonotype has more than one count but fewer than ten. V and J are TRBV5-1 and TRBJ2-3; TRBD2 is a possible D gene (6 bases). V lost 2 bases and J lost 1, with 17 bases in between. Per the germline V gene, CDR1 is SGHRS and CDR2 is YFSETQ. CDR3 size: 17 residues. CDR3: CASSLIGRGGGTDTQYF. The CDR3 coding sequence is TGCGCCAGCAGCTTAATCGGTCGAGGCGGGGGCACAGATACGCAGTATTTT.

This clonotype has ten or more counts. The V gene is TRBV19, the J gene TRBJ1-5, with D tentatively TRBD1 (5 bases). Trimming removed 4 bases from V and 3 bases from J, with 10 bases in between. CDR1 is LNHDA, CDR2 SQIVND, per germline (reference sequence). The CDR3 is 14 amino acids. The CDR3 here is CASSTRAPNQPQHF. The CDR3 coding sequence is TGTGCCAGTAGTACCAGGGCCCCCAATCAGCCCCAGCATTTT.

In this sample, this clonotype turned up many times. The chain has TRBV7-9 and TRBJ2-7; 9 positions match TRBD1. There are 14 residues in the CDR3. With 5 bases clipped from V and 2 bases from J, the junction kept 4 bases outside the gene matches. Germline assignment: CDR1 SEHNR and CDR2 FQNEAQ (reference sequence). CDR3 DNA: TGTGCCAGCAGCCACCGGGACAGGGCCTACGAGCAGTACTTC. It codes for CASSHRDRAYEQYF. The full variable domain, its missing parts supplied by reference TRBV7-9 and TRBJ2-7, is DTGVSQNPRHKITKRGQNVTFRCDPISEHNRLYWYRQTLGQGPEFLTYFQNEAQLEKSRLLSDRFSAERPKGSFSTLEIQRTEQGDSAMYLCASSHRDRAYEQYFGPGTRLTVT.

This clonotype showed up many times. V and J are TRBV28 and TRBJ2-3; no clear D. The CDR3 length is 12 residues. Looked up from germline, CDR1 is MDHEN and CDR2 is SYDVKM. The V gene lost 6 bases and the J gene lost 5 bases, with 9 bases spanning the gap. CDR3 coding DNA: TGTGCCAGCAGAGGAACGAGAGATACGCAGTATTTT. Its protein is CASRGTRDTQYF.

This clonotype was seen repeatedly, ten times or more. V usage is TRBV6-1 and J usage is TRBJ2-5; D remains unclear. The germline gives CDR1 MNHNS, CDR2 SASEGT. Trimming removed 2 bases from V and 2 bases from J, with 3 bases in between. The CDR3 totals 12 residues. In nucleotides, the CDR3 is TGTGCCAGCAGTGAACAGCAAGAGACCCAGTACTTC. Translating gives CASSEQQETQYF.

This clonotype has only a few counts. The chain carries TRBV20-1 and TRBJ1-1, with TRBD1 as a possible D gene (5 bases). Trimming took off 5 bases at V and 0 bases at J, with 10 bases between the two ends. CDR1 and CDR2 (germline): DFQATT, SNEGSKA (reference sequence). This CDR3 spans 13 amino acids. The CDR3 reads CSARTSMNTEAFF. The CDR3 DNA reads as TGCAGTGCTCGGACAAGTATGAACACTGAAGCTTTCTTT.

The chain carries TRBV2 and TRBJ2-7; D possibly uses TRBD1 or TRBD2 (5 bases each). Germline loops: CDR1 SNHLY, CDR2 FYNNEI. The germline V and J ends were trimmed by 8 bases and 5 bases, with 10 bases remaining between them. This CDR3 comprises 11 residues. The CDR3 region is CASRGRDEQYF. In DNA, the CDR3 is TGTGCCAGCCGGGGACGCGACGAGCAGTACTTC.

This clonotype occurred many times. The chain is built from TRBV7-2 and TRBJ2-1; TRBD2 might be the D (5 bases). V dropped 8 bases and J dropped 3 bases, with 14 bases sitting between them. The CDR3 runs to 14 residues. CDR1 is SGHTA and CDR2 is FQGNSA in the germline V gene. The DNA of the CDR3 is TGTGCCAGCTTCGTCGGGGAGCTCTACAATGAGCAGTTCTTC. Translating gives CASFVGELYNEQFF.